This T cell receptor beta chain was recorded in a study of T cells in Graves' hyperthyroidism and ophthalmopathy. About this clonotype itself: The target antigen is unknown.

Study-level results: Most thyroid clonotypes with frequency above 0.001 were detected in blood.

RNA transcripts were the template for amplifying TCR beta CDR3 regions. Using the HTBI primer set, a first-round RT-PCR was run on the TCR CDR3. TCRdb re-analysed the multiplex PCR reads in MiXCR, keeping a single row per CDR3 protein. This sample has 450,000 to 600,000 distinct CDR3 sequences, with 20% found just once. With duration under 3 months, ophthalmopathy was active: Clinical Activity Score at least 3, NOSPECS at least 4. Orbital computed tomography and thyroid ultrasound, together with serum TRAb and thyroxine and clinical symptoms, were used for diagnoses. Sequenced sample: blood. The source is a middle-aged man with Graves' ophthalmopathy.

CDR3 bases: TGTGCCAGCGGATACCCCCCTACCGGGACTAGCGCGAGGAATGAGCAGTTCTTC. Translating it yields CASGYPPTGTSARNEQFF. V gene TRBV11-2 combines with J gene TRBJ2-1, with 10 bases identical to TRBD2. CDR1 and CDR2 (germline): SGHAT, FQNNGV. Trimming removed 8 bases from V and 7 bases from J; junction bases left unmatched: 20. The CDR3 is 18 amino acids.